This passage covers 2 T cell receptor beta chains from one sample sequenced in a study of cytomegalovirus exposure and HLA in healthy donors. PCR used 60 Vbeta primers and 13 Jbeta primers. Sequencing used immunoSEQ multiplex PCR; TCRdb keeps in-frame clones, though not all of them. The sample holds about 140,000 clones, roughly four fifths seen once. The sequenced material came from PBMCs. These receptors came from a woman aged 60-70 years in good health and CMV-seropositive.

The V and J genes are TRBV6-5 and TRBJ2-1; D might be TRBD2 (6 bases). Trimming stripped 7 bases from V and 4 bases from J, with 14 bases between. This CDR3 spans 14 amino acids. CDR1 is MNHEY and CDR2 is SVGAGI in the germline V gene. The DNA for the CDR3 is TGTGCCAGCAACCGGGACTCTGCGTACAATGAGCAGTTCTTC. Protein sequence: CASNRDSAYNEQFF.

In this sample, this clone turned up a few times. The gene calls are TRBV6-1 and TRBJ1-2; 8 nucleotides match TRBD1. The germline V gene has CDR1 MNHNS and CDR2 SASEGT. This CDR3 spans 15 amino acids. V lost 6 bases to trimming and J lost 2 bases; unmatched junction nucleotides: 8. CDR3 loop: CASSRPDRENYGYTF. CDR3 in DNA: TGTGCCAGCAGCCGGCCGGACAGGGAAAACTATGGCTACACCTTC.